This TCR beta chain was documented in a study of blood T cell repertoires in COVID-19. Study-wide context: Sites across the United States, Italy and Spain contributed samples from acute and convalescent COVID-19. PBMCs, B-cell-depleted T cells, or T cells were the source of the cDNA or gDNA that made up the material.

The CDR3 runs 17 residues. The ends lost 6 bases at V and 6 bases at J; junction bases unmatched: 15. Germline V lookup: CDR1 MNHEY, CDR2 SMNVEV (reference sequence). The participants were between about 18 and 100 years old and came from 24 US areas. In assigning cohorts, the study relied on participant-reported clinical history. Assay: immunoSEQ multiplex PCR; the TCRdb copy retains only in-frame clones and omits some. The top ten hold 2% to 2.5% of the sample, which has approximately 180,000 clones, 89% seen once. The origin of this receptor is a woman in her forties with acute COVID-19. The chain employs TRBV27 and TRBJ2-1; 9 nucleotides match TRBD1. The sequencing input was PBMCs or T cells enriched from blood (not recorded which). The chain's CDR3 is CASRRDRVSHLGNEQFF. The CDR3 DNA reads TGTGCCAGCAGGAGGGACAGGGTCTCTCATCTGGGCAATGAGCAGTTCTTC.